This T cell receptor (beta chain) was identified during a study of T cell changes during pregnancy in multiple sclerosis (dated by TCRdb to about 2019). For context, the study as a whole: Changes in the T cell repertoire over the course of pregnancy were examined in this study in women with multiple sclerosis.

About this clone: Its antigen is unknown. Base qualities were left out, and no much larger clone turns up one base away.

Library creation used the immunoSEQ multiplex PCR assay. Held by TCRdb, this immuneACCESS table contains in-frame sequences only and omits some clones. Under half of the omission traces to an unresolved V gene where checked; the cause of the rest is unknown. This sample has approximately 60,000 clones in its table, and roughly 94% of those were observed once. Of the sample, approximately 0.18% falls within the top ten clones. CDR1 is given as SGHNT and CDR2 as YENEEA, both from the germline V gene. The CDR3 holds 12 amino acids from the cysteine to the phenylalanine. The CDR3 DNA has 36 bases and is translated from base 1. Cut back by 2 bases and 8 bases, the V and J ends lie 6 bases apart.

The sample was CD4+ T cells from peripheral blood mononuclear cells, taken in the second trimester of pregnancy. Rearrangement joined TRBV11-3 to TRBJ2-2; no D gene can be assigned with confidence. The source is a female donor with multiple sclerosis, enrolled in a pregnancy study. CDR3 loop: CASSLTEGELFF. The DNA sequence is given as TGTGCCAGCAGCTTAACGGAGGGGGAGCTGTTTTTT.